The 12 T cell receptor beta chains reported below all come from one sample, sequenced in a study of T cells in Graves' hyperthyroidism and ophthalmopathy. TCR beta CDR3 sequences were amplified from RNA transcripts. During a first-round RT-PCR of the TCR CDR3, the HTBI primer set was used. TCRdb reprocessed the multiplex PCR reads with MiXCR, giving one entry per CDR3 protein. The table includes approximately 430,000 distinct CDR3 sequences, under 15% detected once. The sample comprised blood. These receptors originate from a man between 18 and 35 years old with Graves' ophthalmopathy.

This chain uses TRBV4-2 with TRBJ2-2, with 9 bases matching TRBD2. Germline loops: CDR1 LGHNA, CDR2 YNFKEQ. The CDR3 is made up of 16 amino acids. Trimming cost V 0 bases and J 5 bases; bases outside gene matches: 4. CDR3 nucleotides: TGTGCCAGCAGCCAAGAAGAAACTAGCGGGACCGGGGAGCTGTTTTTT. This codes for CASSQEETSGTGELFF.

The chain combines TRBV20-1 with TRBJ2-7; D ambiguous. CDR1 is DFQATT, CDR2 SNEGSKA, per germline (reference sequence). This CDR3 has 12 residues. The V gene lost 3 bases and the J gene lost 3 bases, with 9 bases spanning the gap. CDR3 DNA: TGCAGTGCTAGGGAATGGGGCTACGAGCAGTACTTC. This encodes CSAREWGYEQYF.

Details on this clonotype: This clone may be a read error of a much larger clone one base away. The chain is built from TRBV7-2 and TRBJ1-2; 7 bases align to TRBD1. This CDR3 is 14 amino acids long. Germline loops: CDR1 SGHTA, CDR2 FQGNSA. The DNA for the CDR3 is TGTGCCAGCAGCCCCGGGACAGTAGACTATGGCTGCACCTTC. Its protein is CASSPGTVDYGCTF.

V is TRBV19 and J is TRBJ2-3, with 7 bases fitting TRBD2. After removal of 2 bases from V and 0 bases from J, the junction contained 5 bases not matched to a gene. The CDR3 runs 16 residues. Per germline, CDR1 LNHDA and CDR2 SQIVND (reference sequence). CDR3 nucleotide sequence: TGTGCCAGTAGTATACATCTCGGGAGGAGCACAGATACGCAGTATTTT. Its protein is CASSIHLGRSTDTQYF.

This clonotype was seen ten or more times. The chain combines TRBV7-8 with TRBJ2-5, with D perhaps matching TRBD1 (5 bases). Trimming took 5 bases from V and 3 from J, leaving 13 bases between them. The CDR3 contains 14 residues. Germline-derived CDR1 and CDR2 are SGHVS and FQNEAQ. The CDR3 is CASSQGLGEETQYF. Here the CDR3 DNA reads TGTGCCAGCAGCCAAGGTCTAGGGGAAGAGACCCAGTACTTC.

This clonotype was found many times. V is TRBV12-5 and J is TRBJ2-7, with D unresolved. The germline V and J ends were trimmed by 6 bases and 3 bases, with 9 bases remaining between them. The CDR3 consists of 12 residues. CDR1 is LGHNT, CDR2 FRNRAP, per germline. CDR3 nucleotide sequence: TGTGCTAGTGGGGATTACAGCTACGAGCAGTACTTC. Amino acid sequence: CASGDYSYEQYF.

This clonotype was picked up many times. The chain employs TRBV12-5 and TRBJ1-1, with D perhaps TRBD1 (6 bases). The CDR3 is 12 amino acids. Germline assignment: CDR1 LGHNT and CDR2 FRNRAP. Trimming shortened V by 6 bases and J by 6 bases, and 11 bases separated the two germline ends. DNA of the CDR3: TGTGCTAGTGGCCGAGGGGGGTCTGAAGCTTTCTTT. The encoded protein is CASGRGGSEAFF.

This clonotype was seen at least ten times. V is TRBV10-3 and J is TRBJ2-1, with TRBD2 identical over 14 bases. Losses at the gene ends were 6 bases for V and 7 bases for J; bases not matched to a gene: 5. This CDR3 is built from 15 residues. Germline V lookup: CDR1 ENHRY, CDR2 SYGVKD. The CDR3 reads CAISKGLAGENEQFF. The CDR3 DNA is TGTGCCATCAGCAAGGGACTAGCGGGGGAAAATGAGCAGTTCTTC.

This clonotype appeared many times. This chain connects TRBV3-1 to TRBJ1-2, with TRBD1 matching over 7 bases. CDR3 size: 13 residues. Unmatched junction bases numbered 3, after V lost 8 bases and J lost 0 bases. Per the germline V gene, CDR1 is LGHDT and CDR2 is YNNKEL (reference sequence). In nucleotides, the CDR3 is TGTGCCAGCGGGGGACAGACTAACTATGGCTACACCTTC. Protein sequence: CASGGQTNYGYTF.

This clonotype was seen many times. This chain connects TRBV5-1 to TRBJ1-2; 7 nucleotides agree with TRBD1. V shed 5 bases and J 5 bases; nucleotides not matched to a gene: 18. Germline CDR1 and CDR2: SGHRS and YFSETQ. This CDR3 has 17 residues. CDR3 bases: TGCGCCAGCAGTACCGGGCGGGACAGCCAGGGTGGATATGGCTACACCTTC. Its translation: CASSTGRDSQGGYGYTF.

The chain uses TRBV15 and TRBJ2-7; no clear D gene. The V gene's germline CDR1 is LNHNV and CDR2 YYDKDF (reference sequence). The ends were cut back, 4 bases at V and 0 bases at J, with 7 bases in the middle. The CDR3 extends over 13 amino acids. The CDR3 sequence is CATSIGYSYEQYF. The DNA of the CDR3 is TGTGCCACCAGCATAGGGTACTCCTACGAGCAGTACTTC.

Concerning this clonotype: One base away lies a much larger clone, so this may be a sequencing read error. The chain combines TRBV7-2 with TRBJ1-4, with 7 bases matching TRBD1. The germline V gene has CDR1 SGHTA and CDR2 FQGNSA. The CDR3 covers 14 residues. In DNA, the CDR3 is TGTGCCAGCAGCTCGGGACAGTTTAATGAAGAACTGTTTTTT. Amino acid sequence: CASSSGQFNEELFF.